This T cell receptor (beta chain) appears in the sequencing data of a study of identifying expanded T cells in peripheral blood. Healthy donors had no documented immune events, such as infections, while sampled. Whole-study findings and limits: Over two and four weeks, about 15 and 19 clones changed, versus 1.2 between replicates. Approximately two-week clone count variance significantly increased as total template count grew.

Of note for this clone: The antigen is unknown.

Measured with immunoSEQ multiplex PCR; TCRdb has only the in-frame clones, and not every one. The sample shows under 95,000 clones, around 89% of them seen only once. V was shortened by 2 bases and J by 5 bases, with 13 bases between the two germline ends. The V gene's germline CDR1 is KGHSH and CDR2 LQKENI. The CDR3 extends over 15 amino acids. Sequencing was carried out using blood. This TCR was sampled from a person between 18 and 75 years old in good health. This chain uses TRBV18 with TRBJ1-5; D uncertain. CDR3 sequence: CASSPSSAADQPQHF. The CDR3 DNA reads TGTGCCAGCTCACCATCGTCAGCTGCGGATCAGCCCCAGCATTTT. Supplemented by reference TRBV18 and TRBJ1-5, the full variable domain reads NAGVMQNPRHLVRRRGQEARLRCSPMKGHSHVYWYRQLPEEGLKFMVYLQKENIIDESGMPKERFSAEFPKEGPSILRIQQVVRGDSAAYFCASSPSSAADQPQHFGDGTRLSIL.